A single T cell receptor beta chain is shown here with its context. The specificity of this receptor is unknown. The record has no base qualities; no much larger clone is one base away. This sample stems from a study of T cell repertoires in cytomegalovirus infection (dated by TCRdb to between 2017 and 2020). With respect to the entire study: Donor HLA type was relevant to the analysis, because carriage of CMV infection together with the matching HLA type was indicated by public TCR beta signatures. General findings and caveats noted by the study authors: Cumulative frequency of public TCR beta family members discriminated carriers of CMV infection plus the relevant HLA type in this cohort and an independent roughly 340-donor cohort. The ex vivo response was dominated by HLA-C-restricted CMV-specific TCR beta clonotypes, which also provided the single most frequent clonotype in two of eight donors.

The sequencer listed for this sample is Illumina HiSeq 1500. The public reads were run again by TCRdb, first through fastp at Q25 and then through MiXCR, and only productive beta chains were kept. For every CDR3 protein sequence, its rows merge into one entry that carries the most common genes and DNA. For this sample there are a few hundred thousand distinct CDR3 sequences; roughly 17% appear just once. The ten largest clones represent around 11% of the sample. V was cut back by 2 bases and J by 1 base, leaving a gap of 10 bases between them. CDR1 and CDR2 are drawn from the germline V gene: LGHNA, YSLEER. The CDR3 runs 15 residues from the cysteine to the phenylalanine. CDR3 DNA only is kept here, 45 bases in frame from base 1.

The origin of this receptor is a human donor in good health (CMV status not recorded). Some clones in this sample may be carry-over from other donors' samples. This sequence uses TRBV4-3 and TRBJ2-3; no D segment can be confidently identified. What was sequenced was PBMCs. Here is the DNA: TGCGCCAGCAGCCAAAACGCGGTCGGCACAGATACGCAGTATTTT. This sequence encodes CASSQNAVGTDTQYF.